The entry below describes one T cell receptor (beta chain). No cognate antigen has been identified for it. Nothing much larger sits one base from this clone, and base qualities are not available. This entry belongs to a study of blood T cell repertoires in COVID-19 (dated by TCRdb to 2018 to 2021). Study-level background: The collaborator samples originated in the United States, Italy and Spain and spanned the acute and convalescent phases of COVID-19. The prospective study material was composed of cDNA or gDNA derived from T cells, B-cell-depleted T cells, or PBMCs. Deeply sampled blood TCRbeta repertoires from subjects exposed to, actively infected with, or recovered from COVID-19 were included in the dataset. The repertoires were released in a freely available public database meant as a resource for research on the immune response to SARS-CoV-2. Samples were obtained from the ongoing ImmuneRACE study (first 160 participants) and from about 1,300 subjects provided by 6 global collaborators. A de-identified subject ID, COVID-19 status, age in years and sex were almost always included in the sample metadata. Where available, HLA class I and class II types were obtained from metadata supplied by the sample provider rather than from assay-based typing.

TCRbeta CDR3 regions were amplified from genomic DNA using the immunoSEQ Assay, a bias-controlled multiplex PCR. The source study handled its data this way. The number of nucleated cells in each sample was estimated by amplification of reference gene primers within the assay. To quantify the absolute abundance of each unique TCRbeta CDR3 rearrangement, sequence reads were collapsed and filtered. For each sample, productive Simpson clonality was calculated by taking the square root of Simpson's diversity index across productive rearrangements. Entries here come from immuneACCESS through TCRdb and include only in-frame sequences with V and J called. Some clones fail to appear in such tables; in the studies checked, an unresolved V gene covers under half of the shortfall, and the cause of the remainder is unknown. That table supplies the V and J calls and clone size; D and trimming were determined from the DNA. The sample includes roughly 100,000 clones, with around 76% observed a single time. Around 19% of the sample rests with the top ten.

Whole blood was collected in K2EDTA tubes by collaborating institutions according to the institutions' own protocols. For TCRbeta analysis, collaborators shipped samples as frozen whole blood, isolated PBMCs, or DNA extracted from either of those sample types. What the work shows at the level of the full study, not this receptor alone: The amount of clinical and demographic metadata varied by source and participant and was provided uncurated.

The specimen sequenced was peripheral blood. The receptor was derived from a woman aged 70-85 years with acute or convalescent COVID-19.

The CDR3 reads as follows: CASSPLGLLQETQYF. The sequence in DNA is TGTGCCAGCAGCCCCTTGGGGCTCCTACAAGAGACCCAGTACTTC. The rearranged segments are TRBV27 and TRBJ2-5; a weak D assignment points to TRBD1 (5 bases agree). The CDR3 runs 15 amino acids, cysteine and phenylalanine included. Just the 45-base CDR3 DNA is kept, in frame starting at base 1. Per the germline V gene (reference sequence), MNHEY is the CDR1 and SMNVEV is the CDR2. V lost 6 bases and J lost 2 bases; the stretch between them is 16 bases long.